These 10 T cell receptor beta chains originate from one sample sequenced in a study of siplizumab effects on memory and regulatory T cells. Responder and stimulator cells in the mixed lymphocyte reaction were cultured together for five to six days at 37°C. No antigens are known for them. TCRdb keeps only in-frame clones here, not all; method: immunoSEQ multiplex PCR. The sample has 10,000 or so clones, about 40% seen once. The sequenced sample consisted of CFSE-low (dividing) CD8+ T cells sorted from an allogeneic mixed lymphocyte reaction. The source is a human donor in good health; the cells came from an allogeneic mixed lymphocyte reaction.

CDR3 DNA: TGTGCCACGTCCTTAATCAACTACGAGCAGTACTTC. This codes for CATSLINYEQYF. This chain uses TRBV6-1 with TRBJ2-7; D unclear. V gave up 10 bases and J gave up 3 bases, with 13 bases separating them. Germline loops: CDR1 MNHNS, CDR2 SASEGT. The CDR3 spans 12 residues.

This clone has only a few counts. The V call is TRBV4-3, the J call TRBJ1-6; D gene ambiguous. CDR1 is LGHNA, CDR2 YSLEER, per germline. Trimming left V 6 bases short and J 7 bases short, with 10 bases between. The CDR3 contains 13 residues. CDR3 in amino acids: CASRRPGNSPLHF. In nucleotides, the CDR3 is TGCGCCAGCAGGCGGCCTGGGAATTCACCCCTCCACTTT.

Many counts were recorded for this clone. V is TRBV9 and J is TRBJ2-7; the match to TRBD2 covers 9 bases. V lost 2 bases and J lost 6; bases outside the gene matches: 12. The CDR3 sequence is 16 residues long. CDR1 and CDR2 from the germline V gene are SGDLS and YYNGEE. CDR3 region: CASSVGSGTSLGEQYF. The CDR3 DNA reads TGTGCCAGCAGCGTGGGATCCGGGACTAGCCTTGGCGAGCAGTACTTC.

This clone qualifies as medium-sized (0.01 to 0.1%). The chain recombines TRBV6-1 with TRBJ1-2; D is unresolved. The V gene's germline CDR1 is MNHNS and CDR2 SASEGT. The V gene lost 8 bases and the J gene lost 7 bases, with 8 bases spanning the gap. The CDR3 sequence is 10 residues long. The CDR3 is CASGTAGYTF. The CDR3 nucleotides read TGTGCCAGCGGTACCGCTGGCTACACCTTC.

This clone has at least ten counts. This chain uses TRBV15 with TRBJ1-1, with no clear D. Germline CDR1 and CDR2: LNHNV and YYDKDF (reference sequence). The V gene lost 3 bases and the J gene lost 2 bases, with 7 bases spanning the gap. The CDR3 length is 13 residues. The DNA of the CDR3 is TGTGCCACCAGCAGTTCCCGCAACACTGAAGCTTTCTTT. This codes for CATSSSRNTEAFF.

There are a few counts of this clone. The chain uses TRBV27 and TRBJ2-3; the D gene is possibly TRBD1 (6 bases). The CDR3 totals 13 residues. V dropped 3 bases and J dropped 5 bases, with 9 bases sitting between them. CDR1 is MNHEY, CDR2 SMNVEV, per germline (reference sequence). CDR3 residues: CASSLSRGDTQYF. The CDR3 bases are TGTGCCAGCAGTTTGTCCAGGGGAGATACGCAGTATTTT.

V and J are TRBV28 and TRBJ2-7; D tentatively reads TRBD1 or TRBD2 (6 bases each). Germline CDR1 MDHEN, CDR2 SYDVKM. V shed 6 bases and J shed 2 bases, with 11 bases lying between them. The length of the CDR3 is 13 residues. CDR3 sequence (DNA): TGTGCCAGCAGCTCGGGGGCAACCTACGAGCAGTACTTC. This sequence encodes CASSSGATYEQYF.

This clone was detected a few times. The chain carries TRBV9 and TRBJ1-1, with D unclear. CDR3 length: 13 residues. The V end was cut by 3 bases, the J end by 1 base, with 7 bases between. From germline, CDR1 is SGDLS and CDR2 YYNGEE. Here the CDR3 DNA reads TGTGCCAGCAGCGCACGGGAGAACACTGAAGCTTTCTTT. Its translation is CASSARENTEAFF.

The V and J genes are TRBV4-1 and TRBJ1-2; 8 bases are a match to TRBD1. The ends lost 0 bases at V and 5 bases at J; junction bases unmatched: 5. The CDR3 is 15 residues long. Germline V gene lookup returns CDR1 MGHRA and CDR2 YSYEKL. CDR3 in DNA: TGCGCCAGCAGCCAAGATGGCAGGGGGCCTTATGGCTACACCTTC. It is translated as CASSQDGRGPYGYTF.

Sample share makes this clone medium-sized. V and J are TRBV11-2 and TRBJ1-1; D is ambiguous. Germline V lookup: CDR1 SGHAT, CDR2 FQNNGV. CDR3 size: 15 residues. The V gene lost 5 bases and the J gene lost 1 base, with 14 bases spanning the gap. CDR3 amino acids: CASSPRKVENTEAFF. Written as DNA, the CDR3 is TGTGCCAGCAGCCCTCGTAAGGTAGAGAACACTGAAGCTTTCTTT.